This entry features one T cell receptor beta chain sequence. In the source study's methods: Amplified reference gene primers provided the basis for estimating nucleated cell counts. Some clones are missing from TCRdb's copy, which holds only in-frame ones; the method was immunoSEQ multiplex PCR. The V and J calls and clone size are taken from that table; D and trimming were inferred from the DNA. The sample shows under 25,000 clones, roughly 85% of them seen only once. The sample belongs to a study of blood T cell repertoires in COVID-19. Study context: Spain, Italy and the United States supplied samples that represented acute and convalescent COVID-19. T cells, B-cell-depleted T cells, or PBMCs supplied cDNA or gDNA.

The V gene's germline CDR1 is MNHEY and CDR2 SVGEGT. The CDR3 sequence is 15 residues long. Trimming took 1 base from V and 2 from J, leaving 12 bases between them. The sequence derives from a human donor with active COVID-19. The donor label of this sample is uncertain. The sequencing sample was made of peripheral blood. The V and J genes are TRBV6-2 or TRBV6-3 and TRBJ2-7, with no clear D. CDR3 amino acids: CASSYLGEAPYEQYF. CDR3 DNA sequence: TGTGCCAGCAGTTACTTGGGTGAGGCCCCCTACGAGCAGTACTTC.